Presented here are 14 T cell receptor beta chains from one specimen sequenced in a study of T-cell memory formation after mild COVID-19. A single record per CDR3 protein comes from TCRdb applying MiXCR to the 5' RACE reads. This table has some 440,000 distinct CDR3 sequences, 25% appearing once. Sequenced input: PBMCs or a T cell subset sorted from them (not recorded which). The receptor source for this set is an adult woman who had mild COVID-19 (a few samples of this study predate the infection). Cell type and time point are not known.

This clonotype was detected only a few times. The CDR3 bases are TGCGCCAGCGCACTTGACGGACAGGGGTGGAACGAGCAGTACTTC. Translated, it gives CASALDGQGWNEQYF. The chain is built from TRBV5-1 and TRBJ2-7, with 9 bases identical to TRBD1. After removal of 7 bases from V and 5 bases from J, the junction contained 13 bases not matched to a gene. Germline loops: CDR1 SGHRS, CDR2 YFSETQ. The CDR3 is 15 amino acids.

This clonotype was seen more than once but under ten times. The chain has TRBV12-3 or TRBV12-4 and TRBJ2-5; TRBD1 aligns across 7 bases. The CDR3 is 13 amino acids. The V segment lost 6 bases and the J segment 3 bases; nucleotides outside the gene matches: 4. CDR3 in amino acids: CASRPGQEETQYF. DNA for the CDR3: TGTGCCAGCAGGCCCGGACAGGAAGAGACCCAGTACTTC.

The table lists this clonotype with a few counts. The J gene is TRBJ2-1, the V gene TRBV18; 11 nucleotides match TRBD2. The CDR3 covers 19 residues. Germline V gene data show CDR1 as KGHSH and CDR2 as LQKENI. The V gene end was trimmed by 3 bases and the J gene end by 0 bases; junction bases not matched to a gene: 10. As DNA, the CDR3 is TGTGCCAGCTCACCCAGGGGACTAGCGGTTATGAGCTCCTACAATGAGCAGTTCTTC. It specifies CASSPRGLAVMSSYNEQFF.

To note about this clonotype: Without the conserved terminal phenylalanine or tryptophan, this CDR3 likely stems from a read error. This chain links TRBV12-3 or TRBV12-4 with TRBJ2-4; the D call may be TRBD1 or TRBD2 (6 bases each). Trimming took 6 bases from V and 6 from J, leaving 12 bases between them. The CDR3 is 13 amino acids. CDR3 bases: TGTGCCAGCAGGGGGGGACAAGGAAACATTCAGTACGTC. This translates into CASRGGQGNIQYV.

This clonotype was observed a handful of times. The V gene is TRBV6-6, the J gene TRBJ1-5; 7 bases are a match to TRBD1. The CDR3 has 16 amino acids. Per the germline V gene, CDR1 is MNHNY and CDR2 is SVGAGI (reference sequence). Germline trimming cut 5 bases from V and 0 bases from J; bases unmatched to any gene: 7. The CDR3 coding sequence is TGTGCCAGCAGTGGCGGGACAGCCCTTAGCAATCAGCCCCAGCATTTT. Translating gives CASSGGTALSNQPQHF.

This clonotype was observed a few times. V is TRBV15 and J is TRBJ2-2; the D is unclear. Germline V gene data show CDR1 as LNHNV and CDR2 as YYDKDF (reference sequence). CDR3 size: 12 residues. Trimming shortened V by 0 bases and J by 5 bases, and 1 base separated the two germline ends. The CDR3 here is CATSRDTGELFF. The DNA of the CDR3 is TGTGCCACCAGCAGAGATACCGGGGAGCTGTTTTTT.

V usage is TRBV24-1 and J usage is TRBJ2-1; TRBD1 aligns across 7 bases. The CDR3 runs 15 residues. Germline trimming cut 0 bases from V and 5 bases from J; bases unmatched to any gene: 3. The germline V gene has CDR1 KGHDR and CDR2 SFDVKD. DNA for the CDR3: TGTGCCACCAGTGATTTGCGGGACAGCCACAATGAGCAGTTCTTC. This translates into CATSDLRDSHNEQFF.

This clonotype was counted only a few times. The chain recombines TRBV29-1 with TRBJ2-7; no clear D gene. The V end lost 5 bases, the J end lost 6 bases, and 5 bases lay between the germline ends. The CDR3 sequence is 9 residues long. CDR1 is SQVTM, CDR2 ANQGSEA, per germline. The CDR3 reads CSVLGEQYF. CDR3 coding DNA: TGCAGCGTTTTGGGCGAGCAGTACTTC.

This clonotype was observed many times. The CDR3 spells CASSFKSGQPQHF. For the CDR3, the DNA is TGTGCCAGCAGTTTTAAGAGTGGCCAGCCCCAGCATTTT. This chain uses TRBV12-3 or TRBV12-4 with TRBJ1-5, with D uncertain. The CDR3 covers 13 residues. V gave up 3 bases and J gave up 7 bases, with 10 bases separating them.

This clonotype has a handful of counts. The J gene is TRBJ2-7, the V gene TRBV20-1, with TRBD1 identical over 7 bases. Trimming took 3 bases from V and 3 from J; bases not matched to a gene: 8. Per germline, CDR1 DFQATT and CDR2 SNEGSKA (reference sequence). There are 14 residues in the CDR3. CDR3 DNA: TGCAGTGCTAGTCGGGGACAGTTAGGCTACGAGCAGTACTTC. This sequence encodes CSASRGQLGYEQYF.

The rearrangement joins TRBV20-1 to TRBJ2-7; D might be TRBD2 (6 bases). Germline loops: CDR1 DFQATT, CDR2 SNEGSKA (reference sequence). Trimming stripped 3 bases from V and 3 bases from J, with 12 bases between. The CDR3 covers 13 residues. CDR3 protein: CSARGGRDYEQYF. CDR3 DNA: TGCAGTGCTAGGGGAGGTAGGGACTACGAGCAGTACTTC.

The V gene is TRBV27, the J gene TRBJ2-7; D is possibly TRBD2 (6 bases). The CDR3 length is 15 residues. V was pared by 5 bases and J by 4 bases, with 18 bases between. Germline assignment: CDR1 MNHEY and CDR2 SMNVEV (reference sequence). The CDR3 protein is CASSVAGPRPYEQYF. Here the CDR3 DNA reads TGTGCCAGCAGTGTCGCGGGACCTCGCCCTTACGAGCAGTACTTC.

CDR3 sequence reads: CASSPRIQTIYEQYF. The DNA for the CDR3 is TGTGCCAGCTCACCAAGGATACAAACTATCTACGAGCAGTACTTC. The V call is TRBV18, the J call TRBJ2-7; D is undetermined. The germline gives CDR1 KGHSH, CDR2 LQKENI. V was pared by 2 bases and J by 3 bases, with 14 bases between. CDR3 length: 15 amino acids.

This clonotype was found a few times. V is TRBV5-6 and J is TRBJ2-2; no definite D call. Germline CDR1 reads SGHDT; CDR2 reads YYEEEE. The ends were cut back, 0 bases at V and 2 bases at J, with 11 bases in the middle. The CDR3 runs 16 residues. The CDR3 sequence: CASSLVVAGNTGELFF. The CDR3 bases are TGTGCCAGCAGCTTGGTGGTGGCAGGTAACACCGGGGAGCTGTTTTTT. Drawing the rest from reference TRBV5-6 and TRBJ2-2, the complete variable domain is DAGVTQSPTHLIKTRGQQVTLRCSPKSGHDTVSWYQQALGQGPQFIFQYYEEEERQRGNFPDRFSGHQFPNYSSELNVNALLLGDSALYLCASSLVVAGNTGELFFGEGSRLTVL.